These 5 T cell receptor beta chains were sequenced from one sample in a study of blood T cell repertoires in COVID-19. The method was immunoSEQ multiplex PCR; TCRdb's version includes in-frame clones alone and lacks a portion of them. The table records approximately 81,000 clones, 89% of them present only once. Sequencing was carried out using peripheral blood. The receptor source for this set is a man between 65 and 85 years old with active or convalescent COVID-19.

This clone is a singleton in its sample. V and J are TRBV15 and TRBJ2-1, with TRBD1 matching 8 bases. In germline, CDR1 is LNHNV, CDR2 YYDKDF (reference sequence). Trimming took 0 bases from V and 8 from J; bases not matched to a gene: 9. The CDR3 covers 16 residues. CDR3 amino acids: CATSRDSQGASDEQFF. The CDR3 nucleotides are TGTGCCACCAGCAGAGATAGTCAGGGGGCGTCGGATGAGCAGTTCTTC.

The rearrangement uses TRBV14 and TRBJ1-2; D possibly corresponds to TRBD1 (6 bases). V was shortened by 4 bases and J by 4 bases, with 16 bases between the two germline ends. CDR3 size: 15 residues. From germline, CDR1 is SGHDN and CDR2 FVKESK. CDR3 sequence reads: CASSPGWGGGYGYTF. The CDR3 DNA reads TGTGCCAGCAGCCCCGGCTGGGGGGGCGGCTATGGCTACACCTTC.

The V and J genes are TRBV6-5 and TRBJ1-5; D is undetermined. The CDR3 runs to 13 residues. Germline V gene data show CDR1 as MNHEY and CDR2 as SVGAGI. V lost 8 bases and J lost 6, with 14 bases in between. CDR3 bases: TGTGCCAGCGCCCGCCAGGCAGGTCAGCCCCAGCATTTT. Protein: CASARQAGQPQHF.

In nucleotides, the CDR3 is TGTGCCAGCAGTGAAGAGCGATACTCTAACTATGGCTACACCTTC. As protein: CASSEERYSNYGYTF. This chain connects TRBV6-1 to TRBJ1-2; D is unclear. Germline-derived CDR1 and CDR2 are MNHNS and SASEGT. The CDR3 extends over 15 amino acids. Trimming took off 1 base at V and 0 bases at J, with 9 bases between the two ends.

The chain employs TRBV3-1 (or the pseudogene TRBV3-2) and TRBJ1-5, with D unresolved. Germline V CDR1 and CDR2: LGHDT, YNNKEL (reference sequence). The CDR3 has 13 residues. Trimming left V 3 bases short and J 7 bases short, with 10 bases between. CDR3 in DNA: TGTGCCAGCAGCCAGGCGGATGGGCAGCCCCAGCATTTT. This encodes CASSQADGQPQHF.